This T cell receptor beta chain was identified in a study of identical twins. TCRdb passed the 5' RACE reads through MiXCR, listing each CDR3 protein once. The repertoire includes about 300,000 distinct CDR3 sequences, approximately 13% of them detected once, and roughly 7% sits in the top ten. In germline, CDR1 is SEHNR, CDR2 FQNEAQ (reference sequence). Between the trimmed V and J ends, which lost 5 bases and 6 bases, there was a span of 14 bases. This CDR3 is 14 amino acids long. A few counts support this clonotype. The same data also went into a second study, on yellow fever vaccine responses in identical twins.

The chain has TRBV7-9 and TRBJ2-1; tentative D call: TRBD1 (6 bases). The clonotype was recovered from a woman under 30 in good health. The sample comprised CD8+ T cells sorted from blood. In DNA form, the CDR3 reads TGTGCCAGCAGCCAAGGGGTAGGGGGCAATGAGCAGTTCTTC. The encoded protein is CASSQGVGGNEQFF. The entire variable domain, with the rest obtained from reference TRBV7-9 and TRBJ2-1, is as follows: DTGVSQNPRHKITKRGQNVTFRCDPISEHNRLYWYRQTLGQGPEFLTYFQNEAQLEKSRLLSDRFSAERPKGSFSTLEIQRTEQGDSAMYLCASSQGVGGNEQFFGPGTRLTVL.